These 14 T cell receptor beta chains share one sample of origin, sequenced in a study. TCRdb reanalysed the 5' RACE reads using MiXCR and keeps one entry per CDR3 protein. Of some 8,400 distinct CDR3 sequences in the sample, under 35% are singletons; the top ten hold approximately 4.3%. The sample was naive CD4+ T cells sorted from a lymph node. The subset here: naive CD4+ T cells, CD4+CD45RA+CD25-. The receptor source for this set is a female donor with breast cancer.

As concerns this clonotype: The CDR3 end shows no conserved phenylalanine or tryptophan, and so a read error is likely. For the CDR3, the DNA is TGCAGCGGTACTCGCGGGGGGGGCTACGATGAGCAGTTCCTC. Protein sequence: CSGTRGGGYDEQFL. The chain couples TRBV29-1 to TRBJ2-1; TRBD2 agrees at 9 bases. Germline assignment: CDR1 SQVTM and CDR2 ANQGSEA. The CDR3 is 14 amino acids.

Relative to its sample, this clonotype is medium-sized. V usage is TRBV20-1 and J usage is TRBJ1-1; D perhaps matches TRBD1 (5 bases). CDR1 DFQATT and CDR2 SNEGSKA come from the germline V gene (reference sequence). Trimming left V 6 bases short and J 2 bases short, with 13 bases between. The CDR3 contains 13 residues. CDR3 nucleotide sequence: TGCAGTGCCGTCGCCGACAGTAACACTGAAGCTTTCTTT. It yields the protein CSAVADSNTEAFF.

This clonotype is medium-sized (0.01 to 0.1%) by share. The chain uses TRBV20-1 and TRBJ2-7, with 8 bases fitting TRBD1. The V gene's germline CDR1 is DFQATT and CDR2 SNEGSKA (reference sequence). This CDR3 is 13 amino acids long. Trimming took 6 bases from V and 4 from J; bases not matched to a gene: 8. CDR3 in DNA: TGCAGTGCACCGGGACAGGAGAAATACGAGCAGTACTTC. Protein product: CSAPGQEKYEQYF.

Comments on this clonotype: The conserved final phenylalanine or tryptophan is absent from the CDR3, which likely points to a read error. J is TRBJ2-1 and V is TRBV12-3 or TRBV12-4; either TRBD1 or TRBD2 may supply D (5 bases each). Trimming cost V 8 bases and J 8 bases, with 19 bases left between them. This CDR3 is built from 14 residues. The chain's CDR3 is CASPTGGRGDEQFL. In DNA, the CDR3 is TGTGCCAGCCCCACTGGGGGTCGTGGCGATGAGCAGTTCCTC.

To note about this clonotype: Just one base apart from a much larger clone, this may be a read error. The chain joins TRBV20-1 to TRBJ2-1; 9 bases fit TRBD2. Germline loops: CDR1 DFQATT, CDR2 SNEGSKA (reference sequence). This CDR3 has 15 residues. CDR3 sequence (DNA): TGCAGTGCTAGCCCCGGGCTAGCGGGACACAATGTGCAGTTCTTC. Translation gives CSASPGLAGHNVQFF.

This clonotype has ten or more counts. CDR3 DNA sequence: TGCAGTGCTAGGCTAGCGAGCACAGATACGCAGTATTTT. It yields the protein CSARLASTDTQYF. V gene TRBV20-1 combines with J gene TRBJ2-3, with D maybe TRBD2 (6 bases). Trimming removed 3 bases from V and 0 bases from J, with 7 bases in between. Germline V gene lookup returns CDR1 DFQATT and CDR2 SNEGSKA (reference sequence). The CDR3 spans 13 residues.

The rearrangement links TRBV10-3 to TRBJ2-7; D gene unclear. CDR3 length: 11 amino acids. With 11 bases removed from V and 4 bases from J, the gap between germline ends came to 12 bases. Germline CDR1 ENHRY, CDR2 SYGVKD. CDR3 nucleotides: TGTGCCGCCAGTGAGAAATACGAGCAGTACTTC. This gives the protein CAASEKYEQYF.

This clonotype was detected many times. The chain carries TRBV7-3 and TRBJ1-3; a possible D gene is TRBD1 (6 bases). The CDR3 spans 15 residues. V dropped 4 bases and J dropped 0 bases, with 10 bases sitting between them. CDR1 and CDR2 (germline): SGHTA, FQGTGA. CDR3 bases: TGTGCCAGCAGCTCCACAGGGCACTCTGGAAACACCATATATTTT. Translation gives CASSSTGHSGNTIYF.

At least ten counts were recorded for this clonotype. V is TRBV12-5 and J is TRBJ2-4; maybe TRBD2 (6 bases). The CDR3 is 13 residues long. Trimming pared 5 bases from V and 7 bases from J, leaving 12 bases between. Germline loops: CDR1 LGHNT, CDR2 FRNRAP. CDR3 loop: CASGPPGLNIQYF. The CDR3, as DNA: TGTGCTAGTGGTCCCCCGGGACTTAACATTCAGTACTTC.

On this clonotype: Since a much larger clone is just one base distant, this may be a read error. V gene TRBV5-1 combines with J gene TRBJ1-1, with TRBD1 identical over 7 bases. The germline gives CDR1 SGHRS, CDR2 YFSETQ. This CDR3 comprises 13 residues. The V and J ends lost 3 bases and 3 bases, in that order; junction bases with no gene match: 2. In DNA form, the CDR3 reads TGCGCCAGCAGCTCTCAGGGGGACACTGAAGCTTTCTTT. As protein: CASSSQGDTEAFF.

The chain links TRBV11-2 to TRBJ2-3; D is perhaps TRBD1 (7 bases). The ends were cut back, 6 bases at V and 4 bases at J, with 14 bases in the middle. Germline CDR1 is SGHAT and CDR2 is FQNNGV. The CDR3 sequence is 14 residues long. CDR3 sequence (DNA): TGTGCCAGCAGTAGCGCAGGGGGGCCAGATACGCAGTATTTT. Encoded protein: CASSSAGGPDTQYF.

Ten or more counts support this clonotype. This chain connects TRBV4-1 to TRBJ2-4; TRBD1 matches at 10 bases. V shed 0 bases and J 1 base; nucleotides not matched to a gene: 9. This CDR3 spans 19 amino acids. CDR1 MGHRA and CDR2 YSYEKL come from the germline V gene. CDR3 region: CASSQEGPGQGWAKNIQYF. The CDR3, as DNA: TGCGCCAGCAGCCAAGAGGGACCGGGACAGGGGTGGGCCAAAAACATTCAGTACTTC.

The chain links TRBV6-5 to TRBJ1-2; tentatively, D is TRBD1 (5 bases). V was cut by 6 bases and J by 3 bases, with 11 bases left in between. This CDR3 is 13 amino acids long. CDR1 MNHEY and CDR2 SVGAGI come from the germline V gene. This CDR3 is CASRPGRYYGYTF. DNA of the CDR3: TGTGCCAGCAGGCCGGGACGGTACTATGGCTACACCTTC.

This clonotype has only one observation. The chain couples TRBV5-4 to TRBJ2-5, with 7 bases matching TRBD1. With V trimmed by 4 bases and J by 1 base, 4 bases remained unmatched. The length of the CDR3 is 14 residues. Germline CDR1 and CDR2: SGHNT and YYREEE (reference sequence). The CDR3 nucleotides are TGTGCCAGCAGCCCAGGGGGATTCCAAGAGACCCAGTACTTC. This encodes CASSPGGFQETQYF.